This T cell receptor beta chain originates from a study of blood T cells in healthy people across ages. CDR3 size: 13 residues. V lost 5 bases and J lost 8, with 10 bases in between. This clonotype occurred a few times. The authors ran a second PCR of 7 to 11 cycles using a sample-barcoded 5' primer and a J-beta primer mix. TCRdb itself ran the 5' RACE reads through MiXCR, one entry per CDR3 protein. The data show 780,000 or so distinct CDR3 sequences, around 50% seen once. Material for sequencing was blood. The chain couples TRBV12-3 or TRBV12-4 to TRBJ1-6; D not resolved. The sequence was obtained from a man in his forties in good health. In nucleotides, the CDR3 is TGTGCCAGCAGTGAGGGAGTGGATTCACCCCTCCACTTT. Translated: CASSEGVDSPLHF.